This T cell receptor (beta chain) was profiled in a study of OX40 agonist ivuxolimab in advanced cancers. Turning to the study itself: Eligibility rules accepted prior anti-PD-1, anti-PD-L1 or anti-CTLA-4 therapy, and around 44% had some. General study points: Specificity for antigen went undetermined in the expanded peripheral T cells. A proportion of nonresponders additionally exhibited low normalized T-cell clonal expansion. Patients with a partial response at 0.1-3.0 mg/kg had among the lowest clonal expansion.

Libraries were prepared by immunoSEQ multiplex PCR; TCRdb keeps only in-frame clonotypes and omits some of them. The sample has about 54,000 clones; 84% are singletons. A word on this clone: Its antigen is undetermined.

This receptor was obtained from an adult with an advanced solid tumor such as melanoma, head and neck, liver or kidney cancer. The sequencing used CD4+ or CD8+ T cells sorted from blood, collected in a trial of the OX40 agonist ivuxolimab.

CDR3 coding DNA: TGTGCCAGCAGCGTAGCGGGTTACTACAATGAGCAGTTCTTC. Its protein is CASSVAGYYNEQFF. The chain has TRBV9 and TRBJ2-1; D is uncertain. CDR3 length: 14 amino acids. CDR1 SGDLS and CDR2 YYNGEE come from the germline V gene. V was clipped by 0 bases and J by 3 bases, with 7 bases between them.